The clone carrying this TCR beta chain was counted many times. Antigen specificity is unknown. The data were obtained in a study of naive and memory T cell subsets. Findings of the study overall: Higher TCR numbers at tuberculin sites reflect T cell infiltration, per interpretation. This RNA-based method may be sensitive to activation-related transcript changes.

This sample's treatment: skin biopsy from PPD injection site in Mantoux-positive individual. Reverse transcription used DNase-treated unsorted total RNA, aiming for roughly 1 to 1,100 ng. An oligonucleotide containing a UMI was ligated to the 3' end of TCR cDNA. Skin biopsies came from PPD injection sites in Mantoux-positive individuals. Alpha and beta constant region primers primed reverse transcription for blood and skin samples. TCRdb ran MiXCR on the UMI-ligation and nested PCR reads and lists one entry per CDR3 protein. The data show 17,000 or so distinct CDR3 sequences, about a tenth seen once. This sequence was found in an adult in good health. The sample here was skin, taken from a tuberculin skin test site.

The CDR3 nucleotides read TGTGCCAGCAGGGCCGGAGTAAGCGGGACCTACAATGAGCAGTTCTTC. Its protein is CASRAGVSGTYNEQFF. This chain links TRBV6-5 with TRBJ2-1; 7 bases are shared with TRBD2. V was clipped by 6 bases and J by 2 bases; unmatched bases: 10. The CDR3 has 16 amino acids. Germline V gives CDR1 MNHEY, CDR2 SVGAGI.